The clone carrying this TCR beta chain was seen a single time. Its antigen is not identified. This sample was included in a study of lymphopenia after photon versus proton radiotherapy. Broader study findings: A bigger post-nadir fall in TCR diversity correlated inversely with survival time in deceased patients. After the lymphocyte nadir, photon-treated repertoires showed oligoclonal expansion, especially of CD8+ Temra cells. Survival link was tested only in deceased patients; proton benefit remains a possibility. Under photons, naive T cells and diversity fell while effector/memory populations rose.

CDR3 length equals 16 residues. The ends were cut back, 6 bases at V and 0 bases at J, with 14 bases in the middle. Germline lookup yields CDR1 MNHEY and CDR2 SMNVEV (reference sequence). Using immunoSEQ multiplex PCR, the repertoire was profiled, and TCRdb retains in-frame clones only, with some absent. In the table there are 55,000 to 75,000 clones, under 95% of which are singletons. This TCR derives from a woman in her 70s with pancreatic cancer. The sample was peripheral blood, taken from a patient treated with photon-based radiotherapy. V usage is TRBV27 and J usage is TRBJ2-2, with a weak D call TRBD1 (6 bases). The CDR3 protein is CASRGSGVSNTGELFF. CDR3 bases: TGTGCCAGCAGGGGGTCAGGGGTATCGAACACCGGGGAGCTGTTTTTT.